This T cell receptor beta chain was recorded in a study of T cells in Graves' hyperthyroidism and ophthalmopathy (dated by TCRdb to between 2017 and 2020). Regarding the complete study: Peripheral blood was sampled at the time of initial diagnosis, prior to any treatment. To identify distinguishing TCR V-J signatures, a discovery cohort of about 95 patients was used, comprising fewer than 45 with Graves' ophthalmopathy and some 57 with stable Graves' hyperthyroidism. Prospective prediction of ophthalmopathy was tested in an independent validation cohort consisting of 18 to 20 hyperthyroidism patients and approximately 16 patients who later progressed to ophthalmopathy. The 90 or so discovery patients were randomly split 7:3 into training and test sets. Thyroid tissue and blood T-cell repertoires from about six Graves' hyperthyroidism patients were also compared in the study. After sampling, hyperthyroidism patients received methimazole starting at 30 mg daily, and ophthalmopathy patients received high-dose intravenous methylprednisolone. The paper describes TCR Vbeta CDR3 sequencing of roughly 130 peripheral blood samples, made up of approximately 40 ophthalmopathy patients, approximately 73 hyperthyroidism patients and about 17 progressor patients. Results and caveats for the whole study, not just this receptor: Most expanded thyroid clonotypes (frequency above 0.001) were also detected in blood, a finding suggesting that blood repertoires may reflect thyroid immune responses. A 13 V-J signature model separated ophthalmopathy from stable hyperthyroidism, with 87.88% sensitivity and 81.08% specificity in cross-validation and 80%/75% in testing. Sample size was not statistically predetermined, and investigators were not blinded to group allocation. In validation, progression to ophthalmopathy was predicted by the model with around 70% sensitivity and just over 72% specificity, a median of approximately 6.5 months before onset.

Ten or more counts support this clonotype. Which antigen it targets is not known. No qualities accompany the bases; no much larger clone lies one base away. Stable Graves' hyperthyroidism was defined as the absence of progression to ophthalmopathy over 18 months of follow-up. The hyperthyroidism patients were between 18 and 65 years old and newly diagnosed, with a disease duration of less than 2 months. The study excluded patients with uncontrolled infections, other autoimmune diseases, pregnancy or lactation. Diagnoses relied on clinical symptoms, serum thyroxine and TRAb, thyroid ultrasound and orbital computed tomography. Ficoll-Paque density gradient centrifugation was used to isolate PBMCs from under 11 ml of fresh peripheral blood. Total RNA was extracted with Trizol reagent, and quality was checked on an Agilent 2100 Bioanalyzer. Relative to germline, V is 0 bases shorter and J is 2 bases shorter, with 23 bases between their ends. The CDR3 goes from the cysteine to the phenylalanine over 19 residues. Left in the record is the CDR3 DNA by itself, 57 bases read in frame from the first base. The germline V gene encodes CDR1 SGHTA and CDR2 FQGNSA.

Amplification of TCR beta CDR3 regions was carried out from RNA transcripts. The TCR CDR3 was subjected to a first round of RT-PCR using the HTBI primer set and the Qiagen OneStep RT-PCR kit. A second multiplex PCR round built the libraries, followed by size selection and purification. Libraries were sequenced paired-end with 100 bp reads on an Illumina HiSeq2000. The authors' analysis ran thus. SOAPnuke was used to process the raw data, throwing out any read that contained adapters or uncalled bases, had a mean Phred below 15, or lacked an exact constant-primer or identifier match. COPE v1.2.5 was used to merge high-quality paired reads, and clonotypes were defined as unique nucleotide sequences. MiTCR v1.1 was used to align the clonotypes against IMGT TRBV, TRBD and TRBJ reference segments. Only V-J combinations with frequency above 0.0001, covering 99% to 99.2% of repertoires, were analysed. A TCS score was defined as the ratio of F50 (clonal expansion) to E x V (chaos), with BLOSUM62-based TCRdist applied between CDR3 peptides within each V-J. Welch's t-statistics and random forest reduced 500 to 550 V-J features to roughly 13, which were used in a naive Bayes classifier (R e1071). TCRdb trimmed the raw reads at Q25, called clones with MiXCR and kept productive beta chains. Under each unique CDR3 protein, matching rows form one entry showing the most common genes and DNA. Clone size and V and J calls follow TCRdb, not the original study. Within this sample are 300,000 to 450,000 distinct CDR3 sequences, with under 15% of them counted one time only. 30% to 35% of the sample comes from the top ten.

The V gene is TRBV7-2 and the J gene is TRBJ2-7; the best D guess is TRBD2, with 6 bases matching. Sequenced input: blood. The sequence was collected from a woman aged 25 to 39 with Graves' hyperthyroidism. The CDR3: CASSLAGGIGVPWAYEQYF. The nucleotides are TGTGCCAGCAGCTTAGCAGGAGGGATAGGGGTTCCCTGGGCCTACGAGCAGTACTTC.